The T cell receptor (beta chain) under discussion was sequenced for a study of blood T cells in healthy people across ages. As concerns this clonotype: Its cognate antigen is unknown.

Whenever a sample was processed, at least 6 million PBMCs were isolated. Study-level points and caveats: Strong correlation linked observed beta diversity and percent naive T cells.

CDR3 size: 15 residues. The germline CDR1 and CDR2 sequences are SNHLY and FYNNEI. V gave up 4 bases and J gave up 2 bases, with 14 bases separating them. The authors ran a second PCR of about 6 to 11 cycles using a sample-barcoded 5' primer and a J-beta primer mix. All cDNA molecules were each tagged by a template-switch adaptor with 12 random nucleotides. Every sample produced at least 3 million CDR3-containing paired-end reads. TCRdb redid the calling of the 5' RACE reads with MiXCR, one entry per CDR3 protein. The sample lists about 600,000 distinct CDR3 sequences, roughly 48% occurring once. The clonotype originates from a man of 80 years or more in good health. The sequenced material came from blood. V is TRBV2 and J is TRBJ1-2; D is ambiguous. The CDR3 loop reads CASSVNREINYGYTF. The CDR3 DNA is TGTGCCAGCAGTGTCAACAGAGAGATAAACTATGGCTACACCTTC.